This T cell receptor (beta chain) was retrieved from a study of shared clonotypes between healthy human individuals. The data were produced by immunoSEQ multiplex PCR, yet TCRdb's version contains in-frame clones alone and is incomplete. The profile shows approximately 2,000,000 clones, less than 95% of them singletons. The V end was cut by 4 bases, the J end by 3 bases, with 7 bases between. CDR1 and CDR2 (germline): SGHDN, FVKESK. The CDR3 has 13 amino acids. This sequence was found in a man aged 18 to 29 in good health. Some clones in this sample may be carry-over from other donors' samples. The chain links TRBV14 to TRBJ2-1, with no clear D. Sequencing was performed on naive CD4+ T cells from PBMCs. Indicated subset: CD45RA+ positively selected. CDR3 sequence: CASSRGSYNEQFF. The DNA for the CDR3 is TGTGCCAGCAGCCGGGGTAGCTACAATGAGCAGTTCTTC.